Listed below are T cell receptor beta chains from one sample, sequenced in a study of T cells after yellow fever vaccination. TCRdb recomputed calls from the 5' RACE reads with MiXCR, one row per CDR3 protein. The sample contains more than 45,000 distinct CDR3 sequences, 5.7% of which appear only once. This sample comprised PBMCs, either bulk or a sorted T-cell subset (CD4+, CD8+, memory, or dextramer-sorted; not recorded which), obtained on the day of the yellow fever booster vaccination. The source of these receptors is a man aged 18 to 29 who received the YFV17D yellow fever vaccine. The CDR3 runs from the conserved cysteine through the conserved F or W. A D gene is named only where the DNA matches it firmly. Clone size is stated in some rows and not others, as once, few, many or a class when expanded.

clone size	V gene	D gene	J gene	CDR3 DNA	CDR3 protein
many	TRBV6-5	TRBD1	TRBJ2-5	TGTGCCAGCAGAACCGGGACAGGGGGCTTAGGAGAGACCCAGTACTTC	CASRTGTGGLGETQYF
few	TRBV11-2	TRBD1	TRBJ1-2	TGTGCCAGCAGCTATGGGGACAGCCTCTATGGCTACACCTTC	CASSYGDSLYGYTF
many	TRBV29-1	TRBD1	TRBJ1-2	TGCAGCGTTGAGGACAGGGAAGGATACTATGGCTACACCTTC	CSVEDREGYYGYTF
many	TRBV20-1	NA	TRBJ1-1	TGCAGTGCTAGAGTCTCCAGCGGCGCTGAAGCTTTCTTT	CSARVSSGAEAFF
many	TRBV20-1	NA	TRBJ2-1	TGCAGTGCTAGAAATACTTGGTCTAGCAAGAATGAGCAGTTCTTC	CSARNTWSSKNEQFF
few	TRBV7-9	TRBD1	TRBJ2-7	TGTGCCAGCAGCGCGAGACGGACAGGGGCGTACGAGCAGTACTTC	CASSARRTGAYEQYF
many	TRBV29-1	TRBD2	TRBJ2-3	TGCAGCGCTAGCGGGACCGGGGATACGCAGTATTTT	CSASGTGDTQYF
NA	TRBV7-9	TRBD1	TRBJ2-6	TGTGCCAGCAGGAACAGCGGCAGGGGGCGAGCTGGGGCCAACGTCCTGACTTTC	CASRNSGRGRAGANVLTF
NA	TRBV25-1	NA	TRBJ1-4	TGTGCCAGCAGTCGCGGGACATTTTTCGGCTACGCTAATGAAAAACTGTTTTTT	CASSRGTFFGYANEKLFF
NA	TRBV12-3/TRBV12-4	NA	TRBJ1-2	TGTGCCAGCACCCCGGGACCTGCAGGCTACACCTTC	CASTPGPAGYTF
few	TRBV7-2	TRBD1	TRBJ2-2	TGTGCCAGCAGGACACAGGGGGCGGGCGGGGAGCTGTTTTTT	CASRTQGAGGELFF
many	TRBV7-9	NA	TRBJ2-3	TGTGCCAGCAGCGGACAACGGGACCTAGCCATAACAGATACGCAGTATTTT	CASSGQRDLAITDTQYF
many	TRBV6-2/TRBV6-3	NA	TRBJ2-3	TGTGCCAGCAGTTGGTCTAGAGGGGGTCACGGCACAGATACGCAGTATTTT	CASSWSRGGHGTDTQYF
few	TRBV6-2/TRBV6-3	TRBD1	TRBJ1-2	TGTGCCAGCAGTTTCGTCCCGGGACAGCTTTTCTATGGCTACACCTTC	CASSFVPGQLFYGYTF
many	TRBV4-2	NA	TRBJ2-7	TGTGCCAGCAGCCCACGGGGGCCCCCCTACGAGCAGTACTTC	CASSPRGPPYEQYF
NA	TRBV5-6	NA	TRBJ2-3	TGTGCCAGCAGCTTGCGAATTAGGAAGCGCCGAAGCACAGATACGCAGTATTTT	CASSLRIRKRRSTDTQYF
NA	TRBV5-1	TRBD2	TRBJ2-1	TGCGCCAGCAGGGAGGGACTAGCGGCCAATGAGCAGTTCTTC	CASREGLAANEQFF
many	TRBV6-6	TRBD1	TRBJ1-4	TGTGCCAGCAGTTTCTCGACAGGGCCCGAAAAACTGTTTTTT	CASSFSTGPEKLFF
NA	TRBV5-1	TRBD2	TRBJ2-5	TGCGCCAGCAGTAGGTCTAGCGGGGGACAAGAGACCCAGTACTTC	CASSRSSGGQETQYF
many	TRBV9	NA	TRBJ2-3	TGTGCCAGCAGCGTAGGAGGGGGAGGCACAGATACGCAGTATTTT	CASSVGGGGTDTQYF
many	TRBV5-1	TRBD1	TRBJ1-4	TGCGCCAGCAGCGGGACGACAGGGCGGTACCGGGAAAAACTGTTTTTT	CASSGTTGRYREKLFF
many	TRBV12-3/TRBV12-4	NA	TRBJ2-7	TGTGCCAGCAGCCAGACAGGCCATACCTCCTACGAGCAGTACTTC	CASSQTGHTSYEQYF
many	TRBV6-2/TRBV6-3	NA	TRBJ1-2	TGTGCCAGCAGTTACTACCAGTTGGGGTATGGCTACACCTTC	CASSYYQLGYGYTF
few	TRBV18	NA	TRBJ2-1	TGTGCCAGCCACCAAAGGCTGACTAGTTACAATGAGCAGTTCTTC	CASHQRLTSYNEQFF
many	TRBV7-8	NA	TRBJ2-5	TGTGCCAGCAGCTTAAAGTTAGAGACCCAGTACTTC	CASSLKLETQYF
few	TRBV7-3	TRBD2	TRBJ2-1	TGTGCCAGCAGCTTCCCCGGGCGGGGGGCTTACAATGAGCAGTTCTTC	CASSFPGRGAYNEQFF
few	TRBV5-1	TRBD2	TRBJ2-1	TGCGCCAGCAGCATGGGGGTAGCGGGGGACAATGAGCAGTTCTTC	CASSMGVAGDNEQFF
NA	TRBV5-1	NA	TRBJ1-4	TGCGCCAGCAGCTTGACTACAACTAATGAAAAACTGTTTTTT	CASSLTTTNEKLFF
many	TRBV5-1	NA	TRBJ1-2	TGCGCCAGCAGCTTGGGACCGGAGCCCTATGGCTACACCTTC	CASSLGPEPYGYTF
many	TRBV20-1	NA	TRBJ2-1	TGCAGTGCCCACAACCAGGGCAGTAGCTCCTACAATGAGCAGTTCTTC	CSAHNQGSSSYNEQFF
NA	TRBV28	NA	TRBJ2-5	TGTGCCAGCAGTCTATACGGGGAGACCCAGTACTTC	CASSLYGETQYF
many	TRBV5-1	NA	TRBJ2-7	TGCGCCAGCAGCTTGGAAACCCAGCCACCCTACGAGCAGTACTTC	CASSLETQPPYEQYF
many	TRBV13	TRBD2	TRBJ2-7	TGTGCCAGCAGCCCCGTCGGGGGGAGCTCCTACGAGCAGTACTTC	CASSPVGGSSYEQYF
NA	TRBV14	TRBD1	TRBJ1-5	TGTGCCAGCAGACACAGGGGTGGGCGATTGTTCGGCAATCAGCCCCAGCATTTT	CASRHRGGRLFGNQPQHF
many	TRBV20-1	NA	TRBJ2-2	TGCAGCGCTCGGCCGCCAGGGACGGGCGGGGAGCTGTTTTTT	CSARPPGTGGELFF
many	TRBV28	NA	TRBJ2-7	TGTGCCAGCAGTTTTCAAGGGGGACTAAGGGGCCTCGAGCAGTACTTC	CASSFQGGLRGLEQYF
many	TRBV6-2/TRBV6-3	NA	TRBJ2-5	TGTGCCAGTAGGAAAGAGACCCAGTACTTC	CASRKETQYF
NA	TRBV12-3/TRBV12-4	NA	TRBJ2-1	TGTGCCAGCAGGAAGGGTGAAAATGAGCAGTTCTTC	CASRKGENEQFF
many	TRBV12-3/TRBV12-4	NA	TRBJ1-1	TGTGCCAGCAGTTTGGGGAACATGAACACTGAAGCTTTCTTT	CASSLGNMNTEAFF
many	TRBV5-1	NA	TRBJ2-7	TGCGCCAGCAGCTTGTTTGGGGTTGGGCAGAGATACGAGCAGTACTTC	CASSLFGVGQRYEQYF
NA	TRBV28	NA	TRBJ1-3	TGTGCCAGCAGACCGGCGCAGGCCGCGCCTGGAAACACCATATATTTT	CASRPAQAAPGNTIYF
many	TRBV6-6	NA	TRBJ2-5	TGTGCCAGCAGTTACGGGGACGTTGAGACCCAGTACTTC	CASSYGDVETQYF
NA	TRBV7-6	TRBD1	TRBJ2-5	TGTGCCAGCAGCCCCACAGGGGGCAGGGAGACCCAGTACTTC	CASSPTGGRETQYF
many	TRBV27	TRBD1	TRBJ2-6	TGTGCCAGCAGTAGACGGGACAGGGGCGGCTCTGGGGCCAACGTCCTGACTTTC	CASSRRDRGGSGANVLTF
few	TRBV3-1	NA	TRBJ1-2	TGTGCCAGCAGCCAAGCCGGCTCCATCTATGGCTACACCTTC	CASSQAGSIYGYTF
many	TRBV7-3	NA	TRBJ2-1	TGTGCCAGCAGCCAGGTGGGATGGGCGCACTCCTCCGATGAGCAGTTCTTC	CASSQVGWAHSSDEQFF
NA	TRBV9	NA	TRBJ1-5	TGTGCCAGCAGCCCCCAGGCCGGTGATCATCAGCCCCAGCATTTT	CASSPQAGDHQPQHF
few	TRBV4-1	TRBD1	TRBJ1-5	TGCGCCAGCAGCCAAGTGGGACAGGGAAACCAGCCCCAGCATTTT	CASSQVGQGNQPQHF
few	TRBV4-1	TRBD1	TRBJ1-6	TGCGCCAGCAGCCAAGTCTGGCAGGGGGGAAATTCACCCCTCCACTTT	CASSQVWQGGNSPLHF
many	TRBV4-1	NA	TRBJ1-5	TGCGCCAGCAGCCAAGGTGAGGTTAGTCAGCCCCAGCATTTT	CASSQGEVSQPQHF
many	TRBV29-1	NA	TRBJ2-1	TGCAGCGTTGAAGAAGAAGGGAACTACAATGAGCAGTTCTTC	CSVEEEGNYNEQFF
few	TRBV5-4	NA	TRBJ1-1	TGTGCCAGCAGATCAAATAGGGAAGCTTTCTTT	CASRSNREAFF
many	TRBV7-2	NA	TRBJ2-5	TGTGCCAGCAGCTTGGCGGGGGCCCGCCGAGAGACCCAGTACTTC	CASSLAGARRETQYF
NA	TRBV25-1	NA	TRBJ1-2	TGTGCCAGCAGTGACCCGGGCGCCTCCGGAGACTATGGCTACACCTTC	CASSDPGASGDYGYTF
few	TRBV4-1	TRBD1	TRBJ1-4	TGCGCCAGCAGCCAGTGGGAATCGGGACAGAGGAATGAAAAACTGTTTTTT	CASSQWESGQRNEKLFF
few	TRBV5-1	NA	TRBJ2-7	TGCGCCAGCAGCCATACTACAATGTACGAGCAGTACTTC	CASSHTTMYEQYF
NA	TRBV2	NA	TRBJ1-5	TGTGCCAGCAGGGCTGGTTTTAGCAATCAGCCCCAGCATTTT	CASRAGFSNQPQHF
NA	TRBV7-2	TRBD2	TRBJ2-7	TGTGCCAGCAGCTTCAGCGGGGGAGACTACGAGCAGTACTTC	CASSFSGGDYEQYF